This entry is about one T cell receptor beta chain. This record comes from a study of T-cell memory formation after mild COVID-19. TCRdb re-called the 5' RACE reads through MiXCR, storing one row per CDR3 protein. The table shows around 400,000 distinct CDR3 sequences, with less than 25% occurring only once. With V trimmed by 0 bases and J by 5 bases, 7 bases remained unmatched. The germline gives CDR1 LNHNV, CDR2 YYDKDF (reference sequence). The CDR3 runs 15 residues. The specimen was PBMCs or a T cell subset sorted from them (not recorded which). This receptor was obtained from an adult woman who had mild COVID-19 (a few samples of this study predate the infection). Cell type and time point are not known. The chain recombines TRBV15 with TRBJ2-7; the match to TRBD2 covers 7 bases. In DNA, the CDR3 is TGTGCCACCAGCAGAGATCCTGGGGGGGAAAACGAGCAGTACTTC. Translation gives CATSRDPGGENEQYF.